This record concerns one T cell receptor (beta chain) sequence. The antigen is undetermined. The data stem from a study of graft-versus-host responses after intestinal transplantation. At the level of the study: Induction with anti-thymocyte globulin, then tacrolimus and steroids for around three years, was given to all recipients.

Profiling relied on immunoSEQ multiplex PCR, and the TCRdb table lists in-frame clones only, not all of them. Of around 9,900 clones in the sample, 94% were seen once. Germline V gives CDR1 SNHLY, CDR2 FYNNEI. J was trimmed by 7 bases and V by 4 bases; bases with no gene match: 9. This CDR3 spans 15 amino acids. The study's findings and limits: Detected in recipient marrow were GvH clones, some of which were first observed in ileum or blood.

The chain employs TRBV2 and TRBJ2-1; 8 bases agree with TRBD2. The clonotype comes from a human patient who received an intestinal transplant, so some T cells may come from the graft donor. Sample: PBMCs, taken 8 days after intestinal transplant. In DNA, the CDR3 is TGTGCCAGCAGTGTGGGCGGGGGGTTACTGAATGAGCAGTTCTTC. As protein: CASSVGGGLLNEQFF.